The 23 T cell receptor beta chains listed next were all sequenced from one sample in a study of cytomegalovirus exposure and HLA in healthy donors. 13 Jbeta primers and 60 Vbeta primers were used for the PCR. The assay was immunoSEQ multiplex PCR, and TCRdb's table has in-frame clones only and misses some. The sample lists about 80,000 clones, approximately 80% occurring once. The specimen was PBMCs. These receptors originate from a man aged 45-65 years in good health and CMV-seropositive.

This rearrangement joins TRBV25-1 to TRBJ1-2; 7 positions match TRBD1. The CDR3 is 12 amino acids. The trim removed 4 bases at V and 6 bases at J, leaving 2 bases unmatched. Germline CDR1 is MGHDK and CDR2 is SYGVNS. The CDR3 reads CASSGRGDGYTF. CDR3 nucleotides: TGTGCCAGCAGTGGCAGGGGGGATGGCTACACCTTC.

The CDR3 reads CASSLQGVSSEQYF. CDR3 DNA: TGTGCCAGCAGCTTACAGGGGGTATCTTCCGAGCAGTACTTC. The V call is TRBV5-4, the J call TRBJ2-7; 8 bases map to TRBD1. Trimming removed 2 bases from V and 6 bases from J; junction bases left unmatched: 7. CDR3 length: 14 residues. Per germline, CDR1 SGHNT and CDR2 YYREEE (reference sequence).

The rearrangement links TRBV4-3 to TRBJ2-2, with 9 positions matching TRBD2. The CDR3 totals 19 residues. The trim removed 1 base at V and 2 bases at J, leaving 11 bases unmatched. The germline CDR1 and CDR2 sequences are LGHNA and YSLEER. The CDR3 region is CASSQGGGTSLRNTGELFF. The CDR3 DNA reads as TGCGCCAGCAGCCAAGGCGGAGGGACTAGCTTAAGAAACACCGGGGAGCTGTTTTTT.

The chain uses TRBV19 and TRBJ2-7; D might be TRBD2 (6 bases). The germline CDR1 and CDR2 sequences are LNHDA and SQIVND (reference sequence). V was clipped by 3 bases and J by 0 bases, with 9 bases between them. The CDR3 has 14 amino acids. Here the CDR3 DNA reads TGTGCCAGTAGTATCAGCGGGCTCTCCTACGAGCAGTACTTC. Translated: CASSISGLSYEQYF.

This clone appeared a few times. This chain links TRBV5-1 with TRBJ2-7; 9 nucleotides match TRBD2. The CDR3 covers 15 residues. The trim removed 4 bases at V and 4 bases at J, leaving 9 bases unmatched. Germline V gene sequence: CDR1 SGHRS, CDR2 YFSETQ. CDR3 residues: CASSRGGGGDYEQYF. The CDR3 nucleotides read TGCGCCAGCAGCCGGGGCGGGGGGGGTGATTACGAGCAGTACTTC. The full variable domain, completed using reference TRBV5-1 and TRBJ2-7, is KAGVTQTPRYLIKTRGQQVTLSCSPISGHRSVSWYQQTPGQGLQFLFEYFSETQRNKGNFPGRFSGRQFSNSRSEMNVSTLELGDSALYLCASSRGGGGDYEQYFGPGTRLTVT.

The V and J genes are TRBV9 and TRBJ2-7; possible D gene TRBD2, 7 bases. CDR1 is SGDLS, CDR2 YYNGEE, per germline. The CDR3 contains 15 residues. V was shortened by 3 bases and J by 4 bases, with 17 bases between the two germline ends. CDR3 DNA: TGTGCCAGCAGCGAAAGGGGGGGGAGAACATACGAGCAGTACTTC. Translation gives CASSERGGRTYEQYF.

The J gene is TRBJ2-7, the V gene TRBV30; D might be TRBD1 (5 bases). CDR1 GTSNPN and CDR2 SVGIG come from the germline V gene (reference sequence). The V and J ends lost 2 bases and 5 bases respectively, with 16 bases between them. This CDR3 comprises 14 residues. CDR3 DNA: TGTGCCTGGAGTATAAAAGGGGTCCCCCACGAGCAGTACTTC. Its translation: CAWSIKGVPHEQYF.

This rearrangement joins TRBV7-9 to TRBJ2-7, with D possibly TRBD1 on 5 matching bases. This CDR3 has 15 residues. Germline V CDR1 and CDR2: SEHNR, FQNEAQ (reference sequence). V was pared by 3 bases and J by 2 bases, with 14 bases between. CDR3 bases: TGTGCCAGCAGCTTCGGACAATTAGATACCTACGAGCAGTACTTC. Protein sequence: CASSFGQLDTYEQYF.

This clone has at least ten counts. The chain employs TRBV6-1 and TRBJ2-7; the match to TRBD2 covers 9 bases. The CDR3 extends over 15 amino acids. Germline lookup yields CDR1 MNHNS and CDR2 SASEGT. The V segment lost 1 base and the J segment 2 bases; nucleotides outside the gene matches: 3. The CDR3 protein is CASSEGLADPYEQYF. The CDR3 nucleotides read TGTGCCAGCAGTGAAGGACTAGCGGACCCCTACGAGCAGTACTTC.

This chain uses TRBV7-8 with TRBJ2-3; D perhaps matches TRBD2 (5 bases). Trimming removed 0 bases at V and 3 bases at J, with 7 bases between. This CDR3 is built from 14 residues. Germline V gene data show CDR1 as SGHVS and CDR2 as FQNEAQ. CDR3 residues: CASSLATSTDTQYF. The DNA for the CDR3 is TGTGCCAGCAGCTTAGCTACTAGTACAGATACGCAGTATTTT.

The V and J genes are TRBV5-5 and TRBJ1-4; 8 nucleotides match TRBD1. The trim removed 1 base at V and 6 bases at J, leaving 5 bases unmatched. The CDR3 spans 15 residues. The germline gives CDR1 SGHKS, CDR2 YYEKEE (reference sequence). This chain's CDR3 is CASSLYGTGDEKLFF. The CDR3 DNA reads TGTGCCAGCAGCTTGTACGGGACAGGAGATGAAAAACTGTTTTTT.

This clone was detected once. The chain is built from TRBV19 and TRBJ2-2, with D uncertain. The CDR3 extends over 17 amino acids. CDR1 is LNHDA, CDR2 SQIVND, per germline (reference sequence). Trimming cost V 7 bases and J 6 bases, with 24 bases left between them. The chain's CDR3 is CASNDNGFLTVPGELFF. CDR3 nucleotide sequence: TGTGCCAGTAATGACAATGGCTTCCTAACAGTCCCCGGGGAGCTGTTTTTT.

The chain is built from TRBV6-1 and TRBJ1-2, with 7 bases that match TRBD1. Germline V gene lookup returns CDR1 MNHNS and CDR2 SASEGT. This CDR3 is built from 17 residues. Trimming cost V 4 bases and J 0 bases; bases outside gene matches: 11. The CDR3: CASSARQGGGPNYGYTF. Written as DNA, the CDR3 is TGTGCCAGCAGTGCCCGACAGGGTGGGGGCCCTAACTATGGCTACACCTTC.

The rearrangement links TRBV30 to TRBJ1-2; TRBD1 matches at 11 bases. Germline trimming cut 3 bases from V and 4 bases from J; bases unmatched to any gene: 10. Germline assignment: CDR1 GTSNPN and CDR2 SVGIG (reference sequence). The CDR3 spans 16 residues. CDR3: CAWSQGQGAMGYGYTF. In nucleotides, the CDR3 is TGTGCCTGGAGCCAAGGACAGGGGGCGATGGGCTATGGCTACACCTTC.

This clone has just one count. The chain combines TRBV5-4 with TRBJ1-1; D gene unclear. This CDR3 spans 14 amino acids. From germline, CDR1 is SGHNT and CDR2 YYREEE (reference sequence). Trimming took 4 bases from V and 2 from J, leaving 12 bases between them. The CDR3, as DNA: TGTGCCAGCAGCCCCGCTACAGATAACACTGAAGCTTTCTTT. It translates to CASSPATDNTEAFF.

This rearrangement joins TRBV7-8 to TRBJ2-7, with TRBD2 identical over 7 bases. This CDR3 is built from 14 residues. The trim removed 8 bases at V and 2 bases at J, leaving 9 bases unmatched. The germline gives CDR1 SGHVS, CDR2 FQNEAQ. The CDR3 sequence: CASSLAAPPYEQYF. The CDR3, as DNA: TGTGCCAGCTCTCTAGCGGCCCCCCCCTACGAGCAGTACTTC.

The genes are TRBV5-4 and TRBJ2-3; 14 bases fit TRBD2. The CDR3 runs 17 residues. Unmatched junction bases numbered 4, after V lost 2 bases and J lost 2 bases. The germline V gene has CDR1 SGHNT and CDR2 YYREEE (reference sequence). As DNA, the CDR3 is TGTGCCAGCAGCTTCAGACTAGCGGGAGGGCCCACAGATACGCAGTATTTT. It codes for CASSFRLAGGPTDTQYF.

V usage is TRBV7-9 and J usage is TRBJ2-2, with D unresolved. Trimming pared 1 base from V and 2 bases from J, leaving 5 bases between. CDR3 length equals 14 residues. Germline assignment: CDR1 SEHNR and CDR2 FQNEAQ (reference sequence). The CDR3: CASSLVRNTGELFF. DNA for the CDR3: TGTGCCAGCAGCTTAGTCAGAAACACCGGGGAGCTGTTTTTT. Supplemented by reference TRBV7-9 and TRBJ2-2, the full variable domain reads DTGVSQNPRHKITKRGQNVTFRCDPISEHNRLYWYRQTLGQGPEFLTYFQNEAQLEKSRLLSDRFSAERPKGSFSTLEIQRTEQGDSAMYLCASSLVRNTGELFFGEGSRLTVL.

The gene calls are TRBV5-4 and TRBJ1-1; D might be TRBD1 (6 bases). The CDR3 totals 14 residues. V was cut by 5 bases and J by 6 bases, with 17 bases left in between. CDR1 is SGHNT, CDR2 YYREEE, per germline (reference sequence). The CDR3 sequence is CASSWDTASPEAFF. In DNA form, the CDR3 reads TGTGCCAGCAGTTGGGACACAGCCAGCCCTGAAGCTTTCTTT.

The chain is built from TRBV19 and TRBJ1-3; no firm D call. V was clipped by 0 bases and J by 0 bases, with 9 bases between them. The CDR3 spans 16 residues. Germline CDR1 reads LNHDA; CDR2 reads SQIVND (reference sequence). CDR3 in DNA: TGTGCCAGTAGTATAGATCATGCGGGCTCTGGAAACACCATATATTTT. Translated: CASSIDHAGSGNTIYF.

This clone came up a few times. The chain uses TRBV6-5 and TRBJ1-2; TRBD1 aligns across 7 bases. The J segment lost 2 bases and the V segment lost 4 bases, leaving 1 base of the junction unmatched. The germline gives CDR1 MNHEY, CDR2 SVGAGI. The CDR3 is 13 residues long. The CDR3 spells CASSLQGNYGYTF. The CDR3 DNA reads TGTGCCAGCAGTTTACAGGGGAACTATGGCTACACCTTC.

The chain employs TRBV29-1 and TRBJ2-3; D perhaps matches TRBD2 (6 bases). CDR3 size: 15 residues. Between the trimmed V and J ends, which lost 2 bases and 0 bases, there was a span of 12 bases. Germline V lookup: CDR1 SQVTM, CDR2 ANQGSEA. The CDR3 coding sequence is TGCAGCGTTGAACGGGAGACACGAAGCACAGATACGCAGTATTTT. Translation: CSVERETRSTDTQYF.

DNA of the CDR3: TGTGCCTCCTCCCTAGCGGGGGTCTCCTACGAGCAGTACTTC. Protein product: CASSLAGVSYEQYF. This chain connects TRBV2 to TRBJ2-7; TRBD2 matches 10 bases. The ends lost 11 bases at V and 0 bases at J; junction bases unmatched: 7. Germline lookup yields CDR1 SNHLY and CDR2 FYNNEI. The CDR3 is made up of 14 amino acids.